A single sample gave rise to the 28 T cell receptor beta chains below, sequenced in a study of CD8+ T cells in alopecia areata. Treatment in this sample: oral pan-JAK inhibitor, 5-10 mg twice daily. RNA extraction and reverse transcription yielded cDNA as sequencing template. TCRdb's table, derived via immunoSEQ multiplex PCR, lists solely in-frame clones and lacks some. Among more than 110,000 clones listed, about 56% were seen once. This sample comprised CD8+ T cells sorted from blood, obtained at week 4, from a patient treated with tofacitinib. The receptors stem from a human donor with alopecia areata.

The chain uses TRBV9 and TRBJ2-7; TRBD2 matches 8 bases. After removal of 4 bases from V and 0 bases from J, the junction contained 6 bases not matched to a gene. Germline CDR1 reads SGDLS; CDR2 reads YYNGEE. This CDR3 is built from 15 residues. CDR3 loop: CASSPAGTSSYEQYF. CDR3 nucleotide sequence: TGTGCCAGCAGCCCCGCCGGGACTAGCTCCTACGAGCAGTACTTC. The full variable domain, in which reference TRBV9 and TRBJ2-7 provide the parts outside the CDR3, is DSGVTQTPKHLITATGQRVTLRCSPRSGDLSVYWYQQSLDQGLQFLIQYYNGEERAKGNILERFSAQQFPDLHSELNLSSLELGDSALYFCASSPAGTSSYEQYFGPGTRLTVT.

V usage is TRBV6-5 and J usage is TRBJ1-1; D possibly corresponds to TRBD1 (5 bases). Between the trimmed V and J ends, which lost 5 bases and 3 bases, there was a span of 13 bases. Germline loops: CDR1 MNHEY, CDR2 SVGAGI. The CDR3 covers 14 residues. The CDR3, as DNA: TGTGCCAGCAGTACACGGGGGGGGGACACTGAAGCTTTCTTT. Amino acid sequence: CASSTRGGDTEAFF.

This chain connects TRBV25-1 to TRBJ2-2; 11 nucleotides align to TRBD1. CDR1 and CDR2 (germline): MGHDK, SYGVNS. The CDR3 sequence is 16 residues long. The junction had 7 bases not matched to a gene; V was cut back by 3 bases and J by 7 bases. In nucleotides, the CDR3 is TGTGCCAGCAGTGACCCGGACAGGGGGCAAGTCGGGGAGCTGTTTTTT. Amino acids: CASSDPDRGQVGELFF.

This clone was counted between two and nine times. V is TRBV4-3 and J is TRBJ2-3; 12 nucleotides match TRBD2. The CDR3 covers 18 residues. Germline trimming cut 0 bases from V and 1 base from J; bases unmatched to any gene: 5. Germline V lookup: CDR1 LGHNA, CDR2 YSLEER. The CDR3 region has the DNA TGCGCCAGCAGCCAAGATCGGCGGACTAGCGGGGGCACAGATACGCAGTATTTT. Its protein is CASSQDRRTSGGTDTQYF.

This clone has only one observation. The gene calls are TRBV30 and TRBJ1-1, with a possible D match to TRBD1 (5 bases). This CDR3 spans 13 amino acids. CDR1 is GTSNPN, CDR2 SVGIG, per germline (reference sequence). Deletions cut 2 bases from V and 1 base from J, with 8 bases between. The CDR3 bases are TGTGCCTGGAGTCATCAGGGGAACACTGAAGCTTTCTTT. Protein sequence: CAWSHQGNTEAFF.

The V gene is TRBV2, the J gene TRBJ2-5; D is perhaps TRBD2 (5 bases). Per the germline V gene, CDR1 is SNHLY and CDR2 is FYNNEI. Trimming pared 2 bases from V and 5 bases from J, leaving 12 bases between. The CDR3 is 14 amino acids. The CDR3 is CASSESGRGETQYF. The CDR3 DNA sequence: TGTGCCAGCAGTGAATCTGGACGAGGGGAGACCCAGTACTTC.

This clone was found a few times. V usage is TRBV29-1 and J usage is TRBJ2-6; maybe TRBD2 (6 bases). The CDR3 has 10 amino acids. Trimming left V 3 bases short and J 17 bases short, with 11 bases between. In germline, CDR1 is SQVTM, CDR2 ANQGSEA. The DNA for the CDR3 is TGCAGCGTTGAGGAGGAGGGCTTGACTTTC. This encodes CSVEEEGLTF.

V usage is TRBV7-9 and J usage is TRBJ1-1; D might be TRBD1 (5 bases). This CDR3 comprises 14 residues. In germline, CDR1 is SEHNR, CDR2 FQNEAQ (reference sequence). V lost 2 bases, J lost 7 bases, and 14 bases lay in between. The CDR3 sequence: CASSLFREDSEAFF. CDR3 sequence (DNA): TGTGCCAGCAGCTTATTTCGCGAAGACAGTGAAGCTTTCTTT.

The V call is TRBV5-1, the J call TRBJ1-4; no clear D. There are 16 residues in the CDR3. The germline V and J ends were trimmed by 0 bases and 11 bases, with 20 bases remaining between them. The germline gives CDR1 SGHRS, CDR2 YFSETQ. The chain's CDR3 is CASSLESAGRPDKLFF. The CDR3 DNA sequence: TGCGCCAGCAGCTTGGAGTCGGCGGGCCGACCGGACAAACTGTTTTTT.

This clone was picked up a small number of times. The chain links TRBV13 to TRBJ2-3; D is unresolved. V gave up 3 bases and J gave up 3 bases, with 7 bases separating them. Germline V gene sequence: CDR1 PRHDT, CDR2 FYEKMQ (reference sequence). CDR3 size: 13 residues. The CDR3: CASSLTLTDTQYF. CDR3 in DNA: TGTGCCAGCAGCTTGACCCTGACAGATACGCAGTATTTT. Full variable domain (rest looked up from reference TRBV13 and TRBJ2-3): AAGVIQSPRHLIKEKRETATLKCYPIPRHDTVYWYQQGPGQDPQFLISFYEKMQSDKGSIPDRFSAQQFSDYHSELNMSSLELGDSALYFCASSLTLTDTQYFGPGTRLTVL.

This clone was seen many times. Other DNA sequences of this sample code for an identical CDR3. The rearrangement links TRBV5-4 to TRBJ2-2; no clear D. This CDR3 comprises 15 residues. V was clipped by 2 bases and J by 0 bases, with 8 bases between them. Germline V gives CDR1 SGHNT, CDR2 YYREEE (reference sequence). As DNA, the CDR3 is TGTGCCAGCAGCTTAAAGGGAACGAACACCGGGGAGCTGTTTTTT. Residues: CASSLKGTNTGELFF.

There are a few counts of this clone. This chain connects TRBV11-3 to TRBJ2-1, with D possibly matching TRBD2 (7 bases). Germline-derived CDR1 and CDR2 are SGHNT and YENEEA. This CDR3 region has 18 residues. Trimming shortened V by 3 bases and J by 5 bases, and 23 bases separated the two germline ends. CDR3 sequence reads: CASSFYSRGEGVDNEQFF. The CDR3 nucleotides read TGTGCCAGCAGCTTTTATTCCCGGGGGGAGGGGGTGGACAATGAGCAGTTCTTC. Full variable domain (missing parts from reference TRBV11-3 and TRBJ2-1): EAGVVQSPRYKIIEKKQPVAFWCNPISGHNTLYWYLQNLGQGPELLIRYENEEAVDDSQLPKDRFSAERLKGVDSTLKIQPAELGDSAVYLCASSFYSRGEGVDNEQFFGPGTRLTVL.

This clone was observed a handful of times. V is TRBV10-3 and J is TRBJ1-1, with no clear D. Trimming left V 4 bases short and J 5 bases short, with 8 bases between. Germline values: CDR1 ENHRY, CDR2 SYGVKD. The CDR3 extends over 12 amino acids. For the CDR3, the DNA is TGTGCCATCAGTGCCGGGGATACTGAAGCTTTCTTT. Translation: CAISAGDTEAFF.

This clone was seen a few times. This CDR3 is CASEEGGHPPGELFF. The CDR3 coding sequence is TGTGCCAGCGAAGAAGGGGGACATCCGCCCGGGGAGCTGTTTTTT. V gene TRBV7-8 combines with J gene TRBJ2-2; TRBD1 might be the D (6 bases). Germline CDR1 reads SGHVS; CDR2 reads FQNEAQ. The CDR3 has 15 residues. V was trimmed by 8 bases and J by 6 bases, leaving 19 bases between them.

The chain has TRBV7-6 and TRBJ2-5, with TRBD1 matching over 10 bases. Losses at the gene ends were 5 bases for V and 2 bases for J; bases not matched to a gene: 5. Germline CDR1 is SGHVS and CDR2 is FNYEAQ. This CDR3 spans 15 amino acids. The CDR3 region has the DNA TGTGCCAGCAGCCCGGAGGGACAGGGGCAAGAGACCCAGTACTTC. Its protein product is CASSPEGQGQETQYF.

This CDR3 is CASRELSGGVDTQYF. The CDR3 coding sequence is TGTGCCAGCAGGGAACTTAGCGGGGGGGTAGATACGCAGTATTTT. The chain combines TRBV6-5 with TRBJ2-3, with 11 bases identical to TRBD2. V was clipped by 6 bases and J by 5 bases; unmatched bases: 7. The length of the CDR3 is 15 residues. The V gene's germline CDR1 is MNHEY and CDR2 SVGAGI.

The J gene is TRBJ1-1, the V gene TRBV30; 9 bases align to TRBD1. The trim removed 4 bases at V and 1 base at J, leaving 1 base unmatched. Germline assignment: CDR1 GTSNPN and CDR2 SVGIG (reference sequence). The CDR3 loop spans 13 amino acids. The CDR3 DNA follows: TGTGCCTGGAAACAGGGGGCGAACACTGAAGCTTTCTTT. Amino acids: CAWKQGANTEAFF.

This sequence joins TRBV5-6 and TRBJ2-7, with 10 bases matching TRBD1. The CDR3 spans 16 residues. The V gene end was trimmed by 4 bases and the J gene end by 2 bases; junction bases not matched to a gene: 9. Germline-derived CDR1 and CDR2 are SGHDT and YYEEEE. CDR3 coding DNA: TGTGCCAGCAGCCTTCTCGGGACAGGGGTCCCCTACGAGCAGTACTTC. Residues: CASSLLGTGVPYEQYF.

This clone was seen more than once but under ten times. The V gene is TRBV19, the J gene TRBJ2-3; TRBD2 agrees at 10 bases. The CDR3 is 16 residues long. Germline trimming cut 5 bases from V and 2 bases from J; bases unmatched to any gene: 7. Germline V CDR1 and CDR2: LNHDA, SQIVND (reference sequence). The CDR3 nucleotides read TGTGCCAGTAGTCCCCTAGCGGGGGCTCTCACAGATACGCAGTATTTT. It encodes CASSPLAGALTDTQYF. The entire variable domain, with the rest obtained from reference TRBV19 and TRBJ2-3, is as follows: DGGITQSPKYLFRKEGQNVTLSCEQNLNHDAMYWYRQDPGQGLRLIYYSQIVNDFQKGDIAEGYSVSREKKESFPLTVTSAQKNPTAFYLCASSPLAGALTDTQYFGPGTRLTVL.

This chain links TRBV5-6 with TRBJ2-5, with 8 positions matching TRBD2. The CDR3 spans 15 residues. The junction had 3 bases not matched to a gene; V was cut back by 0 bases and J by 2 bases. The V gene's germline CDR1 is SGHDT and CDR2 YYEEEE. CDR3 amino acids: CASSLASGGQETQYF. The CDR3 DNA sequence: TGTGCCAGCAGCTTGGCCTCGGGGGGGCAAGAGACCCAGTACTTC.

The chain couples TRBV10-3 to TRBJ1-2; D gene uncertain. Trimming took 0 bases from V and 1 from J, leaving 9 bases between them. Germline loops: CDR1 ENHRY, CDR2 SYGVKD. The CDR3 length is 15 residues. The CDR3 sequence: CAISESRRDNYGYTF. In nucleotides, the CDR3 is TGTGCCATCAGTGAGTCCCGGAGGGATAACTATGGCTACACCTTC.

Only a few counts were recorded for this clone. The chain employs TRBV13 and TRBJ1-2; the D gene is possibly TRBD1 (5 bases). The CDR3 loop spans 14 amino acids. In germline, CDR1 is PRHDT, CDR2 FYEKMQ (reference sequence). V shed 5 bases and J shed 4 bases, with 14 bases lying between them. The CDR3 is CASSLGGVSYGYTF. Written as DNA, the CDR3 is TGTGCCAGCAGCCTCGGGGGGGTGAGCTATGGCTACACCTTC.

This clone is a singleton in its sample. The chain couples TRBV6-1 to TRBJ2-7; D gene unclear. Germline V gene data show CDR1 as MNHNS and CDR2 as SASEGT. CDR3 length: 14 residues. V lost 1 base to trimming and J lost 2 bases, with 9 bases between them. DNA for the CDR3: TGTGCCAGCAGTGAAGGAGGCGGAGCCTACGAGCAGTACTTC. This sequence encodes CASSEGGGAYEQYF.

This clone showed up just a few times. The chain links TRBV6-4 to TRBJ2-6, with 7 bases identical to TRBD1. CDR1 MRHNA and CDR2 SNTAGT come from the germline V gene. Trimming cost V 5 bases and J 4 bases; bases outside gene matches: 2. This CDR3 has 14 amino acids. The CDR3 coding sequence is TGTGCCAGCAGTACAGGGGAAGGGGCCAACGTCCTGACTTTC. It specifies CASSTGEGANVLTF.

The chain couples TRBV6-5 to TRBJ2-5; D gene ambiguous. There are 14 residues in the CDR3. Germline CDR1 MNHEY, CDR2 SVGAGI. Trimming shortened V by 6 bases and J by 5 bases, and 16 bases separated the two germline ends. The CDR3 DNA reads TGTGCCAGCAGCCTCGCCGGGCGCGGTGAGACCCAGTACTTC. As protein: CASSLAGRGETQYF.

CDR3 region: CASSREETQYF. Written as DNA, the CDR3 is TGTGCCAGCTCACGGGAGGAGACCCAGTACTTC. The J gene is TRBJ2-5, the V gene TRBV18; D possibly corresponds to TRBD2 (5 bases). There are 11 residues in the CDR3. CDR1 KGHSH and CDR2 LQKENI come from the germline V gene. Trimming left V 4 bases short and J 5 bases short, with 5 bases between.

V usage is TRBV29-1 and J usage is TRBJ2-7; 9 bases are a match to TRBD1. Germline trimming cut 3 bases from V and 4 bases from J; bases unmatched to any gene: 4. The CDR3 has 13 amino acids. Germline V lookup: CDR1 SQVTM, CDR2 ANQGSEA. This CDR3 reads CSVETGGEYEQYF. CDR3 nucleotides: TGCAGCGTTGAGACAGGGGGAGAGTACGAGCAGTACTTC.

This rearrangement joins TRBV19 to TRBJ2-1; TRBD1 matches at 8 bases. J was trimmed by 6 bases and V by 5 bases; bases with no gene match: 12. The CDR3 loop spans 16 amino acids. Germline lookup yields CDR1 LNHDA and CDR2 SQIVND (reference sequence). As DNA, the CDR3 is TGTGCCAGTAGTGCCCGGACAGGGATACTCGGCAATGAGCAGTTCTTC. Its protein product is CASSARTGILGNEQFF.